This T cell receptor beta chain was captured by sequencing in a study of glioma-infiltrating T cells. Points from the study as a whole: CDR3 overlap between tissue and blood was very small. Tissue-blood divergence was below expectation in non-neoplastic patients, above in gliomas.

TCR alpha and beta CDR3 regions were amplified from RNA using iRepertoire nested multiplex PCR. Tissue mRNA or PBMC total RNA, about 95-450 ng, went into one-step reverse transcription and amplification. Using its own MiXCR run on the multiplex PCR reads, TCRdb lists one record per CDR3 protein. The repertoire holds over 140,000 distinct CDR3 sequences, with approximately 40% as singletons. Note on this clonotype: Its specificity is not known.

The germline V gene encodes CDR1 SGHTA and CDR2 FQGNSA. V was trimmed by 2 bases and J by 2 bases, leaving 12 bases between them. CDR3 length: 15 amino acids. The TCR originated in a human donor with low-grade glioma or glioblastoma, undergoing nonglioma brain surgery, or in good health (not recorded which). The V and J genes are TRBV7-2 and TRBJ2-5; D call uncertain. Sequencing was carried out using glioma tissue, nonneoplastic brain tissue, or PBMCs (not recorded which). This CDR3 reads CASSLTQILQETQYF. The CDR3 DNA is TGTGCCAGCAGCTTAACGCAGATCCTACAAGAGACCCAGTACTTC. The full variable domain, rest sourced from reference TRBV7-2 and TRBJ2-5, is GAGVSQSPSNKVTEKGKDVELRCDPISGHTALYWYRQSLGQGLEFLIYFQGNSAPDKSGLPSDRFSAERTGGSVSTLTIQRTQQEDSAVYLCASSLTQILQETQYFGPGTRLLVL.